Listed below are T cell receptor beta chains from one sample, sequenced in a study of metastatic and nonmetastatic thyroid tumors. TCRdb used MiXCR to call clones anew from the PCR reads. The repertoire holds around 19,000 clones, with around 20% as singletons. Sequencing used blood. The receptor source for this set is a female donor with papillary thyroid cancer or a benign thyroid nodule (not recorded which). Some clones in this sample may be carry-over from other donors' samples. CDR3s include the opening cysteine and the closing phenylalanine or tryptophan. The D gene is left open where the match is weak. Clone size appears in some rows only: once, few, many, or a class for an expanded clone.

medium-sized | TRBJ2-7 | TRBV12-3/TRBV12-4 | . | TGTGCCAGCAGTTTAAAAGTGGCAGGGGACTCCTACGAGCAGTACTTC | CASSLKVAGDSYEQYF
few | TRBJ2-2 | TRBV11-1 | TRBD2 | TGTGCCAGCCGCCAAGCTAGCGGGGTTGCCGGAGAGCTGTTTTTT | CASRQASGVAGELFF
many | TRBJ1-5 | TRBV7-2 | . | TGTGCCAGCAGCTTATACCGCGGTCAGCCCCAGCATTTT | CASSLYRGQPQHF
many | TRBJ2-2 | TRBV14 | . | TGTGCCAGCAGCCAATTAATGGGGGGAACCGGGGAGCTGTTTTTT | CASSQLMGGTGELFF
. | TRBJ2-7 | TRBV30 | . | TGTGCCTGGACTTTAGGGCAGGCGGAATTTTCATACGAGCAGTACTTC | CAWTLGQAEFSYEQYF
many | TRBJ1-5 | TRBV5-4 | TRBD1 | TGTGCCAGCAGCACCGGGACAGGAGCACCTCAGCCCCAGCATTTT | CASSTGTGAPQPQHF
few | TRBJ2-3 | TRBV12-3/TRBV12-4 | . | TGTGCCAGCAGTCCCTCCGAAGCGGAGCCCATCACAGATACGCAGTATTTT | CASSPSEAEPITDTQYF
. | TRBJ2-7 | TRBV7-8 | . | TGTGCCAGCAGCTACTTTCCGAGGGGGATTAAGTACGCGCAGTACTTC | CASSYFPRGIKYAQYF
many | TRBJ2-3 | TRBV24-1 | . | TGTGCCACCAGTGGGGGACGCCTCTTTACAGATACGCAGTATTTT | CATSGGRLFTDTQYF
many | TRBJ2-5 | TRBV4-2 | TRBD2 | TGTGCCAGCAGCCCCTCTGGGCGGGAGGGCCAAGAGACCCAGTACTTC | CASSPSGREGQETQYF
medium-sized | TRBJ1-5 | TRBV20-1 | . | TGCAGTGCTATGGGGGGCAATCAGCCCCAGCATTTT | CSAMGGNQPQHF
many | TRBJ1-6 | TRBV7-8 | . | TGTGCCAGCAGCCCAAGCCACTTAAGGTTTCATAATTCACCCCTCCACTTT | CASSPSHLRFHNSPLHF
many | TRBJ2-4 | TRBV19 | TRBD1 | TGTGCCAGTAGTGAGGGACAGGATAGTGGCATTCAGTACTTC | CASSEGQDSGIQYF
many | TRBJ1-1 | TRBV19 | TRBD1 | TGTGCCAGTTCAGGGCTTCACGCAGGGGGTGAAGCTTTCTTT | CASSGLHAGGEAFF
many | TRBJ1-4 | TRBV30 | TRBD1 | TGTGCCTGGAGGAGGACAGGGACTAATGAAAAACTGTTTTTT | CAWRRTGTNEKLFF
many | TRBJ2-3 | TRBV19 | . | TGTGCCAGTAGTATGGGGGCCACAGATACGCAGTATTTT | CASSMGATDTQYF
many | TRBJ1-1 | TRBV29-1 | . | TGCAGCGCCTTTGACAGTGGCACTGAAGCTTTCTTT | CSAFDSGTEAFF
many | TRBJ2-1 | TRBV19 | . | TGTGCCAGTAGGCTCCTCGACAGCATGTACAATGAGCAGTTCTTC | CASRLLDSMYNEQFF
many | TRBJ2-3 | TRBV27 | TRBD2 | TGTGCCAGCAGCCTCGGACTAGCGGGGTATTCTAGCACAGATACGCAGTATTTT | CASSLGLAGYSSTDTQYF
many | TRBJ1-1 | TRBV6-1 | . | TGTGCCAGCAGTTATACGTGGATGGAGGAAGCTTTCTTT | CASSYTWMEEAFF
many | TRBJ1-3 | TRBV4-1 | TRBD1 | TGCGCCAGCACCCAGACAGGGTCTGGAAACACCATATATTTT | CASTQTGSGNTIYF
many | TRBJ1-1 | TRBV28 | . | TGTGCCAGCACCTCGTCCGGGTCGGGGAAGGCTTTCTTT | CASTSSGSGKAFF
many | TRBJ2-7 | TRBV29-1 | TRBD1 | TGCAGCGTTATCGGGCAGGGGGCCGTAAACGAGCAGTACTTC | CSVIGQGAVNEQYF
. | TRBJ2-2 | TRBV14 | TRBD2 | TGTGCTAGCAGCCAAACCATCCCCGGACTAGCGCTGAAGGAGGGCACCGGGGAGCTGTTTTTT | CASSQTIPGLALKEGTGELFF
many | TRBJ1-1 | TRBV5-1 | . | TGCGCCAGCAGCTTACCAGGGCTCACTGAAGCTTTCTTT | CASSLPGLTEAFF
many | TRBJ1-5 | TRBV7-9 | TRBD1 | TGTGCCAGCAGCCTAGGACAGGGAAATCAGCCCCAGCATTTT | CASSLGQGNQPQHF
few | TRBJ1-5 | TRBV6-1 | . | TGTGCCAGCAGTGAAGTGTATCAGCCCCAGCATTTT | CASSEVYQPQHF
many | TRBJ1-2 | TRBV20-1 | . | TGCAGTGCTAGAGACGGGATTGGAGGCTACACCTTC | CSARDGIGGYTF
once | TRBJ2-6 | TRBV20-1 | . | TGCAGTGCTACGACAGGAGGTCCCTCTGGGGCCAACGTCCTGACTTTC | CSATTGGPSGANVLTF
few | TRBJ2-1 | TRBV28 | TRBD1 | TGTGCCAGCAGTAAGCTCTGGGACAGCTCAACACTCGCCAATGAGCAGTTCTTC | CASSKLWDSSTLANEQFF
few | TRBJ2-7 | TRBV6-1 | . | TGTGCCAGCAGTGGTCACAGGGGGGGATACGAGCAGTACTTC | CASSGHRGGYEQYF
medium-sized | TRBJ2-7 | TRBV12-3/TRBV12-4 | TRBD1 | TGTGCCAGCAGTTTAAACCAGGGGGCTTACGAGCAGTACTTC | CASSLNQGAYEQYF
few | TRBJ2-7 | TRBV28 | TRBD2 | TGTGCCAGCAAAATCCGGGGGGGGCCAGTGAAATTC | CASKIRGGPVKF
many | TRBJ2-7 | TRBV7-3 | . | TGTGCCAGCAGCCCCCTCGTATACAGCAATAATTACTTTTACGAGCAGTACTTC | CASSPLVYSNNYFYEQYF
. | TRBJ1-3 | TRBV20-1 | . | TGCAGTGCCCGTGGGCACAGTACTTCTGGAAACACCATATATTTT | CSARGHSTSGNTIYF
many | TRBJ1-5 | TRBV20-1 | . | TGCAGTGCTCAAGTACAGGGTCCTATCAATCAGCCCCAGCATTTT | CSAQVQGPINQPQHF
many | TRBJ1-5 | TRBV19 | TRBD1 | TGTGCCAGTAGTATCCTGACAGGGTGGAATCAGCCCCAGCATTTT | CASSILTGWNQPQHF
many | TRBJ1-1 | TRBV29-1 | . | TGCAGCGCCGGGACGGGGAACACTGAAGCTTTCTTT | CSAGTGNTEAFF
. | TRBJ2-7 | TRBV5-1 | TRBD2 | TGCGCCAGCAGCTTGGGGCCGGGACTAGGTGTCTACGAGCAGTACTTC | CASSLGPGLGVYEQYF
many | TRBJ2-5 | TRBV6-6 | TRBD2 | TGTGCCAGCAGTTATCGGCGGGGGGCGTCAGAGACCCAGTACTTC | CASSYRRGASETQYF
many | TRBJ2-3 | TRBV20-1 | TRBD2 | TGCAGTGCTATCTCGGGACTAGCGGGAACCATGTTGACAGATACGCAGTATTTT | CSAISGLAGTMLTDTQYF
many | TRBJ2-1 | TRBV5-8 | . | TGTGCCAGCAGTGCAGGGAGCTCCTACAATGAGCAGTTCTTC | CASSAGSSYNEQFF
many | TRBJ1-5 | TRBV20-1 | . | TGCAGTGCTAGGAGGACCTATAGCAATCAGCCCCAGCATTTT | CSARRTYSNQPQHF
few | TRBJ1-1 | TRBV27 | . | TGTGCCAGCAGTGGATGGTTGAACACTGAAGCTTTCTTT | CASSGWLNTEAFF
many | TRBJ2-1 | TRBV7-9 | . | TGTGCCAGCAGCTTCAAGGACTGGGAGCAGTTCTTC | CASSFKDWEQFF
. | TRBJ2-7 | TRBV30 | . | TGTGCCTGCGTGACATACGGGGAGCAGTACTTC | CACVTYGEQYF
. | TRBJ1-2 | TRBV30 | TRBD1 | TGTGCCTGGCTCTCTTGTGACAGGGGGTTGGATGGCTACACCTTC | CAWLSCDRGLDGYTF
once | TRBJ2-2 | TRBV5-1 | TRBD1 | TGCGCCAGCAGCTCGGGGGCCGGGACAGGGGCCACCGGGGAGCTGTTTTTT | CASSSGAGTGATGELFF
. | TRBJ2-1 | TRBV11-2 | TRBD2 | TGTGCCAGCAGTTCAGAGCGGGGGGTATGGAATGAGCAGTTCTTC | CASSSERGVWNEQFF
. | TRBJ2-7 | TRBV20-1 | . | TGCAGTGCTAGAGAGACCACAGATTACTACGAGCAGTACTTC | CSARETTDYYEQYF
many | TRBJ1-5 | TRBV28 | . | TGTGCCAGCAGTCTGGGGGGGGACAGCAATCAGCCCCAGCATTTT | CASSLGGDSNQPQHF
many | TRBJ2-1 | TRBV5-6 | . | TGTGCCAGCAGCTTGGAATACAATGAGCAGTTCTTC | CASSLEYNEQFF
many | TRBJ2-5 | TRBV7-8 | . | TGTGCCAGCAGCTTATGGGCCCTAGCAAAGACCCAGTACTTC | CASSLWALAKTQYF